A selection of T cell receptor beta chains follows, all from one sample in a study of tumor-infiltrating lymphocytes in primary liver carcinoma. TCRdb re-derived calls from the multiplex PCR reads in MiXCR, one entry per CDR3 protein. The sample comprises under 110,000 distinct CDR3 sequences, around 71% of which are singletons, and roughly 12% rests with the top ten. The sequenced sample was liver tumor tissue from sampling region 2. The receptors here all came from a woman aged 55 to 70 with primary liver carcinoma and hepatitis B virus infection. Both conserved end residues are part of each CDR3. A D gene is named only where the DNA matches it firmly.

j_gene	v_gene	d_gene	CDR3aa
TRBJ2-7	TRBV28	TRBD2	CASSGSHPQDEQYF
TRBJ2-2	TRBV11-3	TRBD1	CATSQGASSTAELFF
TRBJ2-1	TRBV5-6	.	CASSLDVYNEQFF
TRBJ1-2	TRBV14	TRBD1	CASSQDTGGLYGYTF
TRBJ2-1	TRBV28	.	CASSRVTISYNEQFF
TRBJ2-5	TRBV5-8	.	CVSRGVSGETQYF
TRBJ1-1	TRBV10-3	.	CAISFTGSAEVSF
TRBJ1-5	TRBV6-5	TRBD1	CARSGSGTGDQPQHF
TRBJ2-3	TRBV29-1	.	CSVEVVRDTQYF
TRBJ1-3	TRBV4-1	.	CTSSQYRGFGNTIYF
TRBJ2-1	TRBV28	.	CASSLLFEQFF
TRBJ1-5	TRBV4-2	.	CAGSTTGTGGLAQHF
TRBJ2-1	TRBV11-2	.	CVGSPDSRYRVQFF
TRBJ1-4	TRBV6-5	.	CASSYRGATNEKLFF
TRBJ2-2	TRBV6-2/TRBV6-3	TRBD1	CASSYPPGQGHTGELFF
TRBJ1-1	TRBV28	.	CASPPPGAMNTEAFF
TRBJ2-6	TRBV7-9	.	CASSFTLGGSGANVLTF
TRBJ2-1	TRBV5-6	.	CASSAVGTSSSCNEQFF
TRBJ1-5	TRBV10-2	.	CASKDNINQPQHF
TRBJ1-1	TRBV5-1	.	CASSLSQGQGTEAFF
TRBJ2-1	TRBV7-3	.	CASSLTVPPYNEQFF
TRBJ2-5	TRBV28	TRBD2	CASTASGRAETQYF
TRBJ1-2	TRBV14	.	CASSLPGMLTHGYTF
TRBJ2-7	TRBV20-1	TRBD2	CSARDGTSDYEQYF
TRBJ2-5	TRBV28	TRBD1	CSSSSPGQGRGETQYF
TRBJ1-6	TRBV9	TRBD1	CASSVSGQGGTPLHF
TRBJ2-7	TRBV14	.	CASSPRQVGEQYF
TRBJ1-2	TRBV11-2	.	CTRSPRQTEDYGYTF
TRBJ2-7	TRBV11-2	TRBD1	CASSSGGGFKQYF
TRBJ2-1	TRBV6-2/TRBV6-3	.	CASSLTIGIGAEQFF
TRBJ2-5	TRBV29-1	.	CSVNERGSAQETQYF
TRBJ2-7	TRBV29-1	.	CSVSSDPYEQYF
TRBJ1-2	TRBV29-1	TRBD1	CSVEDQGDRGLRYTF
TRBJ2-3	TRBV20-1	TRBD2	CSALKLAGHTDTQYF
TRBJ2-1	TRBV12-3/TRBV12-4	TRBD2	CATKVTSGSTNEQFF
TRBJ1-5	TRBV6-5	.	CAGSYAGGQPQHF
TRBJ2-1	TRBV6-2/TRBV6-3	TRBD2	CASSPGTSGGGTYNEQFF
TRBJ2-1	TRBV11-2	.	CVSSLGVTPNEQFF
TRBJ1-2	TRBV11-2	.	CASILGTPEGSYGYTF
TRBJ2-2	TRBV29-1	TRBD2	CSVSKGTRGGGELFF
TRBJ2-1	TRBV28	TRBD2	CASSLRTSGRISYNEQFF
TRBJ2-2	TRBV29-1	.	CSTAERANAGELFF
TRBJ1-5	TRBV5-1	.	CASILARRSNQPQHF
TRBJ1-2	TRBV5-4	.	CASSLFAGINYGHTF
TRBJ2-3	TRBV4-2	TRBD2	CTSSQGIAGRNTQYF
TRBJ2-7	TRBV11-2	.	CAGSPPSGVSEQYF
TRBJ1-3	TRBV6-1	.	CASSEMWGLGNTIYF
TRBJ1-1	TRBV9	.	CASSASRWGTEAFF
TRBJ1-1	TRBV11-3	TRBD1	CASSLVPGYAQGGAFF
TRBJ2-1	TRBV11-2	TRBD2	CANSRRLAGGLGDEQFF
TRBJ1-1	TRBV6-2/TRBV6-3	.	CASRPLRDKNTEAFF
TRBJ2-2	TRBV6-7	.	CASSKWGLNTGELFF
TRBJ2-1	TRBV11-3	.	CDPSFPSVGNEQFF
TRBJ2-7	TRBV28	.	CASNVGWNQYEQYF
TRBJ2-3	TRBV11-3	TRBD1	CAGSPRQGSGIDTRYF
TRBJ1-2	TRBV11-3	TRBD1	CASSMPGQGSNGYTF